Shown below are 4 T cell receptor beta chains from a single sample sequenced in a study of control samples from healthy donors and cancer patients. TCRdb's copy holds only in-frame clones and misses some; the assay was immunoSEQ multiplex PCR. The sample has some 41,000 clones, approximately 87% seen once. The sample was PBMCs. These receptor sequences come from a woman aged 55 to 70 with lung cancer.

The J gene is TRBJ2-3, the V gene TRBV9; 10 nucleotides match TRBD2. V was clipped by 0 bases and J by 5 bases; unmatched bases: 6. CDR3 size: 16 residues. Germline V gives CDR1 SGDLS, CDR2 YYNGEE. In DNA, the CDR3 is TGTGCCAGCAGCGTAGGGGCAGCGGGAGGGGGAGATACGCAGTATTTT. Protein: CASSVGAAGGGDTQYF. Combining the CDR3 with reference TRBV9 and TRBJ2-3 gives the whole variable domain DSGVTQTPKHLITATGQRVTLRCSPRSGDLSVYWYQQSLDQGLQFLIQYYNGEERAKGNILERFSAQQFPDLHSELNLSSLELGDSALYFCASSVGAAGGGDTQYFGPGTRLTVL.

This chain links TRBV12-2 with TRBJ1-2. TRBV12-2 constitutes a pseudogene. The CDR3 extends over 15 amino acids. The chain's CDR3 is CASRLEWDYSYGYTF. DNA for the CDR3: TGTGCAAGTCGCTTAGAGTGGGATTACAGTTATGGCTACACCTTC.

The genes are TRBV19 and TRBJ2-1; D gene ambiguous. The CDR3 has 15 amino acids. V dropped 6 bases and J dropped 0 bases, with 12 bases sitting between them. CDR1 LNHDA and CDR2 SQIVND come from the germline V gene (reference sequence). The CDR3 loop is CASRDSGYSYNEQFF. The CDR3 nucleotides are TGTGCCAGTAGAGATTCCGGATACTCCTACAATGAGCAGTTCTTC.

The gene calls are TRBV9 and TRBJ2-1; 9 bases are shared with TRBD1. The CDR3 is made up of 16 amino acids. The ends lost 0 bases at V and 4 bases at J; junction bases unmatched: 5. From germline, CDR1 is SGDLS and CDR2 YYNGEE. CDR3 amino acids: CASSVVDRGNYNEQFF. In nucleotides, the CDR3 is TGTGCCAGCAGCGTAGTAGACAGGGGGAATTACAATGAGCAGTTCTTC. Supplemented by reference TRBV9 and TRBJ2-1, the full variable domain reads DSGVTQTPKHLITATGQRVTLRCSPRSGDLSVYWYQQSLDQGLQFLIQYYNGEERAKGNILERFSAQQFPDLHSELNLSSLELGDSALYFCASSVVDRGNYNEQFFGPGTRLTVL.